These 30 T cell receptor beta chains share one sample of origin, sequenced in a study of T cells after posttransplantation cyclophosphamide. Clones were read by immunoSEQ multiplex PCR, and TCRdb kept only the in-frame ones, dropping some. The sample has 41,000 or so clones, none seen only once. Sequenced material: PBMCs. These TCRs come from a man aged 25 to 40 in good health and a related stem cell transplant donor.

This rearrangement joins TRBV5-1 to TRBJ2-2, with 8 bases aligning to TRBD1. Germline CDR1 is SGHRS and CDR2 is YFSETQ. V was pared by 1 base and J by 4 bases, with 0 bases of the junction left unmatched. This CDR3 is built from 14 residues. In DNA form, the CDR3 reads TGCGCCAGCAGCTTGACAGGGGGCACCGGGGAGCTGTTTTTT. Encoded protein: CASSLTGGTGELFF.

This clone was detected ten times or more. The J gene is TRBJ1-4, the V gene TRBV4-1; TRBD1 is a possible D gene (5 bases). The CDR3 sequence is 15 residues long. Germline V gives CDR1 MGHRA, CDR2 YSYEKL. Trimming left V 0 bases short and J 7 bases short, with 12 bases between. CDR3 region: CASSQDPGFVEKLFF. CDR3 bases: TGCGCCAGCAGCCAAGACCCAGGGTTTGTTGAAAAACTGTTTTTT.

This clone has a count of ten or more. V is TRBV5-1 and J is TRBJ1-1; no clear D. The CDR3 contains 14 residues. Between the trimmed V and J ends, which lost 4 bases and 7 bases, there was a span of 17 bases. The germline CDR1 and CDR2 sequences are SGHRS and YFSETQ. Written as DNA, the CDR3 is TGCGCCAGCAGCGTGGACTCTTCCGTGCGTGAAGCTTTCTTT. Residues: CASSVDSSVREAFF.

This clone occurred many times. V and J are TRBV27 and TRBJ1-4; 10 bases fit TRBD1. Germline CDR1 reads MNHEY; CDR2 reads SMNVEV (reference sequence). With V trimmed by 7 bases and J by 8 bases, 7 bases remained unmatched. This CDR3 comprises 14 residues. As DNA, the CDR3 is TGTGCCAGCAAAGCGGGACAGGGGTGGGAAAAACTGTTTTTT. Amino acids: CASKAGQGWEKLFF.

This clone has ten or more counts. V and J are TRBV19 and TRBJ1-1; the D gene is possibly TRBD1 (5 bases). V lost 5 bases to trimming and J lost 0 bases, with 10 bases between them. The germline gives CDR1 LNHDA, CDR2 SQIVND (reference sequence). The CDR3 loop spans 14 amino acids. The DNA of the CDR3 is TGTGCCAGTAGTCTGGGGCAGTTGAACACTGAAGCTTTCTTT. Protein: CASSLGQLNTEAFF.

This clone was detected ten times or more. V is TRBV7-8 and J is TRBJ1-2, with D maybe TRBD1 (5 bases). This CDR3 region has 13 residues. V was pared by 3 bases and J by 4 bases, with 9 bases between. Per the germline V gene, CDR1 is SGHVS and CDR2 is FQNEAQ. The CDR3 coding sequence is TGTGCCAGCAGCTTGCAGACAGCCTATGGCTACACCTTC. Encoded protein: CASSLQTAYGYTF.

This clone was seen more than once but under ten times. The chain combines TRBV12-3 or TRBV12-4 with TRBJ2-7; the match to TRBD1 covers 11 bases. The CDR3 loop spans 15 amino acids. Trimming at V came to 6 bases and at J to 2 bases, leaving 6 bases not matched to a gene. The CDR3 DNA is TGTGCCAGCAGCCGGGACAGGGGGGCGACCTACGAGCAGTACTTC. It encodes CASSRDRGATYEQYF.

In this sample, this clone turned up a few times. V usage is TRBV12-3 or TRBV12-4 and J usage is TRBJ2-2, with D tentatively TRBD2 (6 bases). The V and J ends lost 0 bases and 7 bases respectively, with 21 bases between them. This CDR3 is built from 18 residues. CDR3 sequence: CASSLAMGPAGKFGELFF. CDR3 bases: TGTGCCAGCAGTTTAGCGATGGGCCCCGCGGGAAAGTTCGGGGAGCTGTTTTTT.

This clone appeared a few times. This sequence joins TRBV29-1 and TRBJ2-7; 12 nucleotides agree with TRBD1. The V gene end was trimmed by 7 bases and the J gene end by 6 bases; junction bases not matched to a gene: 7. The germline V gene has CDR1 SQVTM and CDR2 ANQGSEA. The CDR3 has 13 amino acids. The CDR3 loop reads CSAGTGGTGEQYF. The CDR3 DNA sequence: TGCAGCGCCGGGACAGGGGGCACCGGCGAGCAGTACTTC.

Many counts were recorded for this clone. V gene TRBV6-5 combines with J gene TRBJ2-7; TRBD2 matches 13 bases. There are 15 residues in the CDR3. V lost 6 bases, J lost 4 bases, and 6 bases stayed unmatched. Germline values: CDR1 MNHEY, CDR2 SVGAGI. The CDR3 sequence: CASRPGTSGIYEQYF. The CDR3 DNA reads as TGTGCCAGCAGGCCCGGGACTAGCGGGATATACGAGCAGTACTTC.

This chain connects TRBV27 to TRBJ1-6; 9 positions agree with TRBD1. This CDR3 has 17 residues. V shed 1 base, J shed 4 bases, and the junction held 5 bases outside the gene matches. Germline loops: CDR1 MNHEY, CDR2 SMNVEV (reference sequence). CDR3 loop: CASSLWTGAFYNSPLHF. CDR3 DNA: TGTGCCAGCAGTTTATGGACAGGGGCCTTTTATAATTCACCCCTCCACTTT.

This clone was detected ten times or more. The chain is built from TRBV19 and TRBJ1-1, with 8 bases fitting TRBD1. Per germline, CDR1 LNHDA and CDR2 SQIVND (reference sequence). The trim removed 2 bases at V and 6 bases at J, leaving 5 bases unmatched. The CDR3 covers 14 residues. CDR3 region: CASSITGQGSEAFF. In nucleotides, the CDR3 is TGTGCCAGTAGTATAACTGGACAGGGCTCTGAAGCTTTCTTT.

This clone showed up many times. V and J are TRBV7-9 and TRBJ1-4; 11 bases are a match to TRBD1. V was clipped by 5 bases and J by 8 bases; unmatched bases: 10. Germline CDR1 and CDR2: SEHNR and FQNEAQ (reference sequence). There are 16 residues in the CDR3. The CDR3 DNA sequence: TGTGCCAGCAGCCGCTCGGGACAGGGGGTCGGAGAAAAACTGTTTTTT. This encodes CASSRSGQGVGEKLFF.

In this sample, this clone turned up a few times. This rearrangement joins TRBV5-1 to TRBJ2-7; 11 bases are shared with TRBD1. With V trimmed by 4 bases and J by 5 bases, 8 bases remained unmatched. The CDR3 is made up of 15 amino acids. Germline V CDR1 and CDR2: SGHRS, YFSETQ. CDR3 nucleotide sequence: TGCGCCAGCAGCCCGGGGACAGGGGGGAAAAACGAGCAGTACTTC. Residues: CASSPGTGGKNEQYF.

This clone has only a few counts. The chain has TRBV7-2 and TRBJ2-3, with 9 bases fitting TRBD2. V lost 5 bases to trimming and J lost 3 bases; unmatched junction nucleotides: 9. Germline CDR1 and CDR2: SGHTA and FQGNSA. The CDR3 contains 16 residues. The CDR3 DNA sequence: TGTGCCAGCAGCCCCCGGGCAGCGGGGGGAACAGATACGCAGTATTTT. Protein product: CASSPRAAGGTDTQYF.

The table lists this clone with many counts. V and J are TRBV9 and TRBJ1-4, with 9 nucleotides matching TRBD1. Looked up from germline, CDR1 is SGDLS and CDR2 is YYNGEE. V lost 3 bases and J lost 3; bases outside the gene matches: 6. The CDR3 runs to 16 residues. For the CDR3, the DNA is TGTGCCAGCAGCGCAACACAGGGGGCGCCTAATGAAAAACTGTTTTTT. Translating it yields CASSATQGAPNEKLFF.

In its sample, this clone was seen many times. The chain combines TRBV5-1 with TRBJ1-6; TRBD1 agrees at 7 bases. The germline gives CDR1 SGHRS, CDR2 YFSETQ. With V trimmed by 4 bases and J by 7 bases, 8 bases remained unmatched. There are 15 residues in the CDR3. The CDR3 loop is CASSVNTGENSPLHF. The CDR3 nucleotides are TGCGCCAGCAGCGTGAATACAGGGGAGAATTCACCCCTCCACTTT.

This clone was observed many times. This chain uses TRBV28 with TRBJ2-2; D ambiguous. The CDR3 extends over 15 amino acids. Germline assignment: CDR1 MDHEN and CDR2 SYDVKM. Trimming removed 1 base from V and 5 bases from J, with 11 bases in between. CDR3 nucleotide sequence: TGTGCCAGCAGTTTATCGGGTATGAGGACCGGGGAGCTGTTTTTT. Translated: CASSLSGMRTGELFF.

V usage is TRBV7-8 and J usage is TRBJ2-2; perhaps TRBD2 as D (5 bases). From germline, CDR1 is SGHVS and CDR2 FQNEAQ. CDR3 length: 16 amino acids. V lost 5 bases to trimming and J lost 0 bases, with 13 bases between them. This CDR3 reads CASSQVRGTNTGELFF. In DNA form, the CDR3 reads TGTGCCAGCAGCCAAGTCCGGGGAACGAACACCGGGGAGCTGTTTTTT.

This clone has a count of ten or more. V is TRBV23-1 and J is TRBJ1-1; D may be TRBD1 (5 bases). TRBV23-1 qualifies as an ORF whose function is uncertain. Trimming shortened V by 1 base and J by 1 base, and 10 bases separated the two germline ends. The CDR3 extends over 15 amino acids. The CDR3 nucleotides are TGCGCCAGCAGTCAATATCAGGACAAGAACACTGAAGCTTTCTTT. It codes for CASSQYQDKNTEAFF.

This clone was seen a few times. This chain joins TRBV19 and TRBJ2-3; weak D call: TRBD2 (6 bases). Trimming took off 3 bases at V and 2 bases at J, with 12 bases between the two ends. There are 15 residues in the CDR3. Germline loops: CDR1 LNHDA, CDR2 SQIVND (reference sequence). The CDR3 is CASSMLAGNTDTQYF. CDR3 DNA: TGTGCCAGTAGTATGTTGGCGGGGAACACAGATACGCAGTATTTT.

This clone was seen ten or more times. The rearrangement joins TRBV11-2 to TRBJ2-7; D ambiguous. CDR1 is SGHAT, CDR2 FQNNGV, per germline. This CDR3 contains 13 residues. Trimming stripped 1 base from V and 3 bases from J, with 7 bases between. The CDR3 nucleotides are TGTGCCAGCAGCTTAGCCCGGTACTACGAGCAGTACTTC. Translating it yields CASSLARYYEQYF.

There are many counts of this clone. The rearrangement links TRBV7-8 to TRBJ1-6, with TRBD1 identical over 9 bases. This CDR3 contains 16 residues. CDR1 and CDR2 from the germline V gene are SGHVS and FQNEAQ. The V and J ends lost 5 bases and 9 bases, in that order; junction bases with no gene match: 11. CDR3 region: CASSQPTGGWGSPLHF. CDR3 in DNA: TGTGCCAGCAGCCAACCCACAGGGGGCTGGGGTTCACCCCTCCACTTT. The full variable domain, its missing parts supplied by reference TRBV7-8 and TRBJ1-6, is GAGVSQSPRYKVAKRGQDVALRCDPISGHVSLFWYQQALGQGPEFLTYFQNEAQLDKSGLPSDRFFAERPEGSVSTLKIQRTQQEDSAVYLCASSQPTGGWGSPLHFGNGTRLTVT.

This clone was counted at least ten times. The chain links TRBV7-2 to TRBJ2-7, with D unresolved. Germline V gene data show CDR1 as SGHTA and CDR2 as FQGNSA. Trimming pared 5 bases from V and 2 bases from J, leaving 19 bases between. This CDR3 is 16 amino acids long. The CDR3: CASSRTAQIRAYEQYF. CDR3 in DNA: TGTGCCAGCAGCCGTACAGCTCAGATTAGAGCCTACGAGCAGTACTTC. Looking up the rest from reference TRBV7-2 and TRBJ2-7 gives the full variable domain: GAGVSQSPSNKVTEKGKDVELRCDPISGHTALYWYRQSLGQGLEFLIYFQGNSAPDKSGLPSDRFSAERTGGSVSTLTIQRTQQEDSAVYLCASSRTAQIRAYEQYFGPGTRLTVT.

DNA of the CDR3: TGTGCCAGCAGCTTAGCATGGCTAGCGGGGGGGACGAACACCGGGGAGCTGTTTTTT. Residues: CASSLAWLAGGTNTGELFF. This sequence joins TRBV7-8 and TRBJ2-2; 12 bases are a match to TRBD2. J was trimmed by 0 bases and V by 0 bases; bases with no gene match: 5. The germline CDR1 and CDR2 sequences are SGHVS and FQNEAQ. The CDR3 loop spans 19 amino acids.

This clone was found many times. The V call is TRBV9, the J call TRBJ1-2, with D tentatively TRBD1 (6 bases). The CDR3 runs 14 residues. Germline V CDR1 and CDR2: SGDLS, YYNGEE. Trimming stripped 4 bases from V and 8 bases from J, with 18 bases between. The CDR3: CASSPADRSFGYTF. The DNA of the CDR3 is TGTGCCAGCAGCCCAGCCGACAGGTCTTTCGGCTACACCTTC.

This clone was found many times. J is TRBJ2-5 and V is TRBV11-3, with D possibly being TRBD1 (5 bases). Germline values: CDR1 SGHNT, CDR2 YENEEA. The CDR3 consists of 14 residues. Trimming stripped 5 bases from V and 3 bases from J, with 13 bases between. CDR3 coding DNA: TGTGCCAGCAGCCCCCCAAGGGGCGAAGAGACCCAGTACTTC. Its translation is CASSPPRGEETQYF.

This clone has a count of ten or more. The rearrangement links TRBV11-2 to TRBJ1-4, with D possibly matching TRBD1 (5 bases). This CDR3 region has 15 residues. Germline V gives CDR1 SGHAT, CDR2 FQNNGV. V was cut by 1 base and J by 11 bases, with 17 bases left in between. In nucleotides, the CDR3 is TGTGCCAGCAGCTTAGGTACAACAGGCATTGGGAAACTGTTTTTT. This translates into CASSLGTTGIGKLFF.

There are many counts of this clone. The rearrangement uses TRBV6-1 and TRBJ2-5; TRBD2 might be the D (7 bases). The CDR3 covers 15 residues. V was pared by 4 bases and J by 1 base, with 13 bases between. The germline V gene has CDR1 MNHNS and CDR2 SASEGT. In nucleotides, the CDR3 is TGTGCCAGCAGTGGGGGGGGCCGCTTCCAAGAGACCCAGTACTTC. Protein: CASSGGGRFQETQYF.

This clone was picked up many times. The V gene is TRBV12-3 or TRBV12-4, the J gene TRBJ1-2, with a tentative D call TRBD1 (5 bases). With 6 bases removed from V and 7 bases from J, the gap between germline ends came to 12 bases. The CDR3 is 12 amino acids. DNA of the CDR3: TGTGCCAGCAGCTCGAGAGGGGCTGGCTACACCTTC. This sequence encodes CASSSRGAGYTF.